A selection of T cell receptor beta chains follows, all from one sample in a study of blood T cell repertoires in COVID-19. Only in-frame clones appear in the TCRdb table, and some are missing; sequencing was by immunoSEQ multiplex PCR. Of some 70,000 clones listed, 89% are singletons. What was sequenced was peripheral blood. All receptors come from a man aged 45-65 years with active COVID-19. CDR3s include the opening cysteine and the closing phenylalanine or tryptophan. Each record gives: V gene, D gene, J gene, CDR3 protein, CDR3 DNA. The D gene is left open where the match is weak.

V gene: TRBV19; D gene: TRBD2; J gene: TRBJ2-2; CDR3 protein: CASSIVLSAGAGELFF; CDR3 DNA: TGTGCCAGTAGTATAGTTCTGAGTGCGGGGGCCGGGGAGCTGTTTTTT
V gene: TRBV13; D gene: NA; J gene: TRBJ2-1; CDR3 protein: CASSPRDRLNEQFF; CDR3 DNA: TGTGCCAGCAGTCCAAGAGACAGGTTGAATGAGCAGTTCTTC
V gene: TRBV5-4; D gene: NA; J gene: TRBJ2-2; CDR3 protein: CASSVGGVANTGELFF; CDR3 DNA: TGTGCCAGCAGCGTGGGGGGAGTCGCGAACACCGGGGAGCTGTTTTTT
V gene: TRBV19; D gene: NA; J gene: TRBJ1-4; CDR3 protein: CASSTQFIATNEKLFF; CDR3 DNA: TGTGCCAGTAGTACACAGTTCATAGCAACTAATGAAAAACTGTTTTTT
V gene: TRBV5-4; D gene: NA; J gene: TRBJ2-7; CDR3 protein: CASSFGSGSTYEQYF; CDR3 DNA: TGTGCCAGCAGCTTTGGTTCCGGGAGCACCTACGAGCAGTACTTC
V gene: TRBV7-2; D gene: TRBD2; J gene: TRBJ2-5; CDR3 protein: CASSPGEGMETQYF; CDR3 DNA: TGTGCCAGCAGCCCCGGGGAGGGCATGGAGACCCAGTACTTC
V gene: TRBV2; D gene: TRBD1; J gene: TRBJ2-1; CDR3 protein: CANYRGQSYNEQFF; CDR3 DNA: TGTGCCAACTACAGGGGGCAATCCTACAATGAGCAGTTCTTC
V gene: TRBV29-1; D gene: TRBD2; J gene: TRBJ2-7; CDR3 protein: CSVGGGTLGTYEQYF; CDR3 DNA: TGCAGCGTTGGGGGGGGGACCTTAGGCACCTACGAGCAGTACTTC
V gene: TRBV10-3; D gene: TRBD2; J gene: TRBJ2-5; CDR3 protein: CATRDSGGALQETQYF; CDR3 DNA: TGTGCCACCCGAGACAGCGGGGGGGCACTCCAAGAGACCCAGTACTTC
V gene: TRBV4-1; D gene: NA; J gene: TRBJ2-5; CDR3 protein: CASSQALVETQYF; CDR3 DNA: TGCGCCAGCAGCCAAGCACTAGTGGAGACCCAGTACTTC
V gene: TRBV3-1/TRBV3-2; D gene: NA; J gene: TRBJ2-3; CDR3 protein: CASSPQLGQSTDTQYF; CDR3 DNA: TGTGCCAGCAGCCCCCAACTGGGACAAAGCACAGATACGCAGTATTTT
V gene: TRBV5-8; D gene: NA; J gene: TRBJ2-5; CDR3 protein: CASSLEGQGTETQYF; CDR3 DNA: TGTGCCAGCAGCTTGGAAGGGCAGGGCACAGAGACCCAGTACTTC
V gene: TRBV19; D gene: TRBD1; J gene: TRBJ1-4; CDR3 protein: CASSLQGARNEKLFF; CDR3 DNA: TGTGCCAGTAGTTTACAGGGGGCGCGCAATGAAAAACTGTTTTTT